This T cell receptor beta chain comes out of a study of T cells after yellow fever vaccination. Points on this clonotype: Its antigen is unknown.

The CDR3 has 14 amino acids. V was shortened by 7 bases and J by 3 bases, with 15 bases between the two germline ends. In germline, CDR1 is MNHNY, CDR2 SVGAGI (reference sequence). Study-wide results and caveats: Faster peaking, at day 5 versus 15, marked a secondary response that was weaker. Reappearance after the booster was seen for most primary-vaccination clones, at 95% to 97% CD4 and 80% to 90% CD8.

5'RACE template switching produced TCR cDNA carrying a universal primer site and UMIs. TCRdb used MiXCR to reprocess the 5' RACE reads, holding one entry per CDR3 protein. The sample shows approximately 61,000 distinct CDR3 sequences, roughly 6.9% of them seen only once. Source: CD8+ T cells sorted from PBMCs, taken on the day of the first yellow fever vaccination. The V call is TRBV6-6, the J call TRBJ2-5, with D maybe TRBD2 (6 bases). This sequence originates from a man aged 18 to 30 who received the YFV17D yellow fever vaccine. CDR3 in DNA: TGTGCCAGCAAAAGAGGGAGGTTCGAAGAGACCCAGTACTTC. The encoded protein is CASKRGRFEETQYF.